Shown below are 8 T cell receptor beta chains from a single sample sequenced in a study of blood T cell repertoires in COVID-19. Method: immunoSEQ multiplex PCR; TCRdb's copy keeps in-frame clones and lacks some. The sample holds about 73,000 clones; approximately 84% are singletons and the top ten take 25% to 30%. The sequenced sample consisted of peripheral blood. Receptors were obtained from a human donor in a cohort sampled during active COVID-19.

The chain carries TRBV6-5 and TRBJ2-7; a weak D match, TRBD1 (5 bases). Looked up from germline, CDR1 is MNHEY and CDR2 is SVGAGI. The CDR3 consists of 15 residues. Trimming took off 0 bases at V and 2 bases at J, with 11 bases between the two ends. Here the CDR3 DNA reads TGTGCCAGCAGTTACTCGCTCGACAGAGCCTACGAGCAGTACTTC. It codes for CASSYSLDRAYEQYF.

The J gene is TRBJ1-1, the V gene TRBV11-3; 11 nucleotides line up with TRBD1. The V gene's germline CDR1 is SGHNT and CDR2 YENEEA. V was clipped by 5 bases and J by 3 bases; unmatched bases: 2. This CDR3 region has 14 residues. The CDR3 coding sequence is TGTGCCAGCAGCCGGGACAGGGGGGACACTGAAGCTTTCTTT. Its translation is CASSRDRGDTEAFF.

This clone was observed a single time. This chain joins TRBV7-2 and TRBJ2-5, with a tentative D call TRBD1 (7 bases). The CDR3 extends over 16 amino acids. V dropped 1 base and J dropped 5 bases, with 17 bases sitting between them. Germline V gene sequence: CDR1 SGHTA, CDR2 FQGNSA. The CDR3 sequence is CASSLGLDRAGETQYF. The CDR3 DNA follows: TGTGCCAGCAGCTTAGGGCTCGACAGGGCGGGGGAGACCCAGTACTTC.

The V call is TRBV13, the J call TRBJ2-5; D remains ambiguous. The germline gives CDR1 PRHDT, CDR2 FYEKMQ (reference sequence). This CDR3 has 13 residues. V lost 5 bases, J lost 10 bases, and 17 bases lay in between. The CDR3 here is CASSAGVGEVQYF. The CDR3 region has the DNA TGTGCCAGCAGCGCTGGAGTAGGAGAGGTCCAGTACTTC.

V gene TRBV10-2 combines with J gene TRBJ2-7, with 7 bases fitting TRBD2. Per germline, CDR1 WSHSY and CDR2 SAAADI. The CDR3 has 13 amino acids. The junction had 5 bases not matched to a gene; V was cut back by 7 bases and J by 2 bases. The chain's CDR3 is CASTGTTPYEQYF. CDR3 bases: TGCGCCAGCACCGGGACTACCCCCTACGAGCAGTACTTC.

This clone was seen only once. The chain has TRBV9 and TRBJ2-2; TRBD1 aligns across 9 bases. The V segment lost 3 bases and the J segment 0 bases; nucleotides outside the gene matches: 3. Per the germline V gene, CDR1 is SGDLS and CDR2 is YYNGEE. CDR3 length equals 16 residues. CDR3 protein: CASSAGQGSNTGELFF. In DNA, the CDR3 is TGTGCCAGCAGCGCCGGACAGGGGTCGAACACCGGGGAGCTGTTTTTT.

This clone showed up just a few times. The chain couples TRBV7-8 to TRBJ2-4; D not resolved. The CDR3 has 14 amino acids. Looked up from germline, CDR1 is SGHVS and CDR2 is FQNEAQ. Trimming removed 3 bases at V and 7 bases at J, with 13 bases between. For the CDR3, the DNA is TGTGCCAGCAGCTTCGACCCCCACGGGAACATTCAGTACTTC. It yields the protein CASSFDPHGNIQYF.

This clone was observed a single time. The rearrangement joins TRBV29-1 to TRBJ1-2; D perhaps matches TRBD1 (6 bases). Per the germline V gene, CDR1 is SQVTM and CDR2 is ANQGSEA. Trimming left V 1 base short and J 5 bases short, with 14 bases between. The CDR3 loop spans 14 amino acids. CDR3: CSVEGVPGVYGYTF. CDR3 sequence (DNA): TGCAGCGTTGAAGGAGTACCAGGGGTTTATGGCTACACCTTC.